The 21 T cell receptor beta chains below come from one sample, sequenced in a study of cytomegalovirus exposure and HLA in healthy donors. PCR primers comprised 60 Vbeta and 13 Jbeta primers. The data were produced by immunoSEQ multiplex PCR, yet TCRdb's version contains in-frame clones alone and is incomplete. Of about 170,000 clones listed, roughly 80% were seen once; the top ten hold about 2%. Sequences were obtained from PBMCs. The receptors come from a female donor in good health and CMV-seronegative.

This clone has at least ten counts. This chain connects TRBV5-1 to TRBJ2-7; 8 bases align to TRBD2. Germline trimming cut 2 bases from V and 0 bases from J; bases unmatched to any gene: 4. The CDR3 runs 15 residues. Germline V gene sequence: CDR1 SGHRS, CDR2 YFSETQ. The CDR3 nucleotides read TGCGCCAGCAGCTTCGGGGGGGCCCTCTCCTACGAGCAGTACTTC. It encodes CASSFGGALSYEQYF.

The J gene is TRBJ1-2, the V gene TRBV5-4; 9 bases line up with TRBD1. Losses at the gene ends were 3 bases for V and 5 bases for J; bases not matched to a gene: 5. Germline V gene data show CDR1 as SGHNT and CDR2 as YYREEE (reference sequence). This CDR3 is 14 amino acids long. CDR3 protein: CASSSPGQGYGYTF. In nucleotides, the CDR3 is TGTGCCAGCAGCTCCCCGGGACAGGGTTATGGCTACACCTTC.

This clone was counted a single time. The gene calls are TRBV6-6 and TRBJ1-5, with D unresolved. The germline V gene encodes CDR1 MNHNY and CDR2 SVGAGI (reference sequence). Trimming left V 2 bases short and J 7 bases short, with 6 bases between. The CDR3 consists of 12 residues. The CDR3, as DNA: TGTGCCAGCAGTTACGGGGAGCAGCCCCAGCATTTT. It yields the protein CASSYGEQPQHF.

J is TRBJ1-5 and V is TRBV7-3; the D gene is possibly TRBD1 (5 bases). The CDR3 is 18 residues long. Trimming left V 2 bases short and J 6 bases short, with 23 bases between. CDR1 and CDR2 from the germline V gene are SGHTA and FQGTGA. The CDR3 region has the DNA TGTGCCAGCAGCTTACGAACTCGTGGTCCAGGGCGCGGTCAGCCCCAGCATTTT. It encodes CASSLRTRGPGRGQPQHF.

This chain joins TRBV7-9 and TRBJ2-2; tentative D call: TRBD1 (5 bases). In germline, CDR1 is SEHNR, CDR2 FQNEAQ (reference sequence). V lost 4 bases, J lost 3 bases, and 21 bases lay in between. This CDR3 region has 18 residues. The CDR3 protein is CASSSSLIRVGDTGELFF. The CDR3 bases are TGTGCCAGCAGCTCCTCCCTAATTAGGGTAGGGGACACCGGGGAGCTGTTTTTT.

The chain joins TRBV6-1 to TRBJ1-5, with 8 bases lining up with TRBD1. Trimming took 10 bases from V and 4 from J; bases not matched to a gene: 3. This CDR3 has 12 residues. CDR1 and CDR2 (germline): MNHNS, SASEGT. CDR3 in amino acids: CANGQGNQPQHF. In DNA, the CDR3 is TGTGCCAACGGACAGGGAAATCAGCCCCAGCATTTT.

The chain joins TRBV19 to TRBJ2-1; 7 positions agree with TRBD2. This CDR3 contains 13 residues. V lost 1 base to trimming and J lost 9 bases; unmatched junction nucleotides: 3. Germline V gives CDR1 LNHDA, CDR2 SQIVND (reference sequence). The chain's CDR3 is CASSIGGGVEQFF. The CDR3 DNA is TGTGCCAGTAGTATAGGGGGAGGGGTTGAGCAGTTCTTC.

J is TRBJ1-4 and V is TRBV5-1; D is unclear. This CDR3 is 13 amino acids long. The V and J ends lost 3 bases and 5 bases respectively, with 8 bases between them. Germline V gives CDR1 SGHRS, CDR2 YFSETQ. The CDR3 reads CASSSGSNEKLFF. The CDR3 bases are TGCGCCAGCAGCTCGGGATCCAATGAAAAACTGTTTTTT. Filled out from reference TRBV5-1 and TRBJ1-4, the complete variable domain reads KAGVTQTPRYLIKTRGQQVTLSCSPISGHRSVSWYQQTPGQGLQFLFEYFSETQRNKGNFPGRFSGRQFSNSRSEMNVSTLELGDSALYLCASSSGSNEKLFFGSGTQLSVL.

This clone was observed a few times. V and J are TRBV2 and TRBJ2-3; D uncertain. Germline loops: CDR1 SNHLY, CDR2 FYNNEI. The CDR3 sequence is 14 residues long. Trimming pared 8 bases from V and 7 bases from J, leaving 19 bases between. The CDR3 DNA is TGTGCCAGCCTGCCCCGCACAGCTACCAATACGCAGTATTTT. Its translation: CASLPRTATNTQYF.

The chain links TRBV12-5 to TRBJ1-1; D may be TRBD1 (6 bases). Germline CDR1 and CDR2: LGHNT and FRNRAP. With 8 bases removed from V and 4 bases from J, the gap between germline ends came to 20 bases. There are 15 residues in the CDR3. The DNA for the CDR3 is TGTGCTAGTCGAACCTGGGGGGGCGCGGGCACTGAAGCTTTCTTT. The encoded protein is CASRTWGGAGTEAFF.

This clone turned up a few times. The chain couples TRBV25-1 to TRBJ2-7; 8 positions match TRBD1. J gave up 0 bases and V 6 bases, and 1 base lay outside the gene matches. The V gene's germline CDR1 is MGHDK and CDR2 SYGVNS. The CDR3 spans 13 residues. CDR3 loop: CASRDRASYEQYF. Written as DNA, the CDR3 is TGTGCCAGCAGGGACAGGGCCTCCTACGAGCAGTACTTC.

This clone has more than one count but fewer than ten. The CDR3 sequence: CASSDQIGSEKLFF. The CDR3 nucleotides are TGTGCCAGCAGTGACCAGATAGGGAGTGAAAAACTGTTTTTT. The genes are TRBV6-5 and TRBJ1-4, with D unclear. Trimming stripped 5 bases from V and 7 bases from J, with 14 bases between. CDR1 is MNHEY, CDR2 SVGAGI, per germline. The CDR3 is 14 amino acids.

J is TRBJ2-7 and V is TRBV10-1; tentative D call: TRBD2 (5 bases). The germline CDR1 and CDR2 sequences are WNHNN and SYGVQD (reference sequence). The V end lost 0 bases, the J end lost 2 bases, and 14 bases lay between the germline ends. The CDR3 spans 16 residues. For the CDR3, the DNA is TGCGCCAGCAGTGAGTCGTGGACTCCCACCCCCTACGAGCAGTACTTC. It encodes CASSESWTPTPYEQYF.

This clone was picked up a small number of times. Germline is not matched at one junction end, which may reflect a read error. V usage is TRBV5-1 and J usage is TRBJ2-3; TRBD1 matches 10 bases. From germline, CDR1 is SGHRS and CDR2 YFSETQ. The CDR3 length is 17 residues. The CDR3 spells CASSLGTGGAGTDTQYF. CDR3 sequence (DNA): TGCGCCAGCAGCTTGGGGACAGGGGGAGCAGGCACGGATACGCAGTATTTT.

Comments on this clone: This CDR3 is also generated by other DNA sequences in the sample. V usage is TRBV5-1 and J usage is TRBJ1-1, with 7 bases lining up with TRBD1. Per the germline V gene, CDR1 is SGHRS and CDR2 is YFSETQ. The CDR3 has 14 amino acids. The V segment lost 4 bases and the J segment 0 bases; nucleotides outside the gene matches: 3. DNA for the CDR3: TGCGCCAGCAGCCGACAGGGTATGAACACTGAAGCTTTCTTT. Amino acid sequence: CASSRQGMNTEAFF.

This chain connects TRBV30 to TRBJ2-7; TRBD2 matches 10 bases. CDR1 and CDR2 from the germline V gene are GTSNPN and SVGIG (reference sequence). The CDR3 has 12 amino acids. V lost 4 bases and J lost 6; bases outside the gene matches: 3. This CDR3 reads CAWTSGRSEQYF. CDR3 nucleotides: TGTGCCTGGACTAGCGGGAGAAGCGAGCAGTACTTC.

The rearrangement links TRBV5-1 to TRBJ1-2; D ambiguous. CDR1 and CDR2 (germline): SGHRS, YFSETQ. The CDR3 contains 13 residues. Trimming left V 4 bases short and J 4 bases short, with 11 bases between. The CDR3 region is CASSREKGYGYTF. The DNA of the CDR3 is TGCGCCAGCAGCCGGGAGAAGGGCTATGGCTACACCTTC.

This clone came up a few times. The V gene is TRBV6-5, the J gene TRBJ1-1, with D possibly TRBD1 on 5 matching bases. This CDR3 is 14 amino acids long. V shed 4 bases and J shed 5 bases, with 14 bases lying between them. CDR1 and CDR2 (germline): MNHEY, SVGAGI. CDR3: CASSFGGVRTEAFF. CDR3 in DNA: TGTGCCAGCAGTTTCGGGGGGGTGAGGACTGAAGCTTTCTTT.

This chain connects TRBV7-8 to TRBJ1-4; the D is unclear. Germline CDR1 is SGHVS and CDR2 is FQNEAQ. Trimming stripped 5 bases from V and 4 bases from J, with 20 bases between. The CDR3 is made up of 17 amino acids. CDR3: CASSTNVWERDNEKLFF. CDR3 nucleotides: TGTGCCAGCAGCACGAACGTGTGGGAGAGGGATAATGAAAAACTGTTTTTT.

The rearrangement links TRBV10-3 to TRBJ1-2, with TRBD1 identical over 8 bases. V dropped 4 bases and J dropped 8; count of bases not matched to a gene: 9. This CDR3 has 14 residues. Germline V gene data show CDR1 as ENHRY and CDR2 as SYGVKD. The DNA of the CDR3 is TGTGCCATCAGTGGTCAACAGGGGGGTGAGGGCTACACCTTC. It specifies CAISGQQGGEGYTF.

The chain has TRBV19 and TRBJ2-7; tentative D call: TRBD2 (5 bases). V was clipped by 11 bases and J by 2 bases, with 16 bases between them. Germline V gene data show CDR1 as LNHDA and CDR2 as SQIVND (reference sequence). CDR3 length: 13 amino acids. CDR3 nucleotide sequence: TGTGCCTCCGGAGGACCACCGGCCTACGAGCAGTACTTC. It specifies CASGGPPAYEQYF. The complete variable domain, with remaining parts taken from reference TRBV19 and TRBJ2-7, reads DGGITQSPKYLFRKEGQNVTLSCEQNLNHDAMYWYRQDPGQGLRLIYYSQIVNDFQKGDIAEGYSVSREKKESFPLTVTSAQKNPTAFYLCASGGPPAYEQYFGPGTRLTVT.